This T cell receptor beta chain originates from a study of T cell changes during pregnancy in multiple sclerosis. TCRdb's copy holds only in-frame clones and misses some; the assay was immunoSEQ multiplex PCR. The sample has more than 65,000 clones; approximately 86% are singletons. V shed 5 bases and J 4 bases; nucleotides not matched to a gene: 15. CDR3 length equals 17 residues. Germline loops: CDR1 SEHNR, CDR2 FQNEAQ (reference sequence). This sequence originates from a female donor with multiple sclerosis, enrolled in a pregnancy study. The V and J genes are TRBV7-9 and TRBJ1-2; 8 positions agree with TRBD1. Material: peripheral blood, obtained before pregnancy. This CDR3 reads CASSQNGQGNYFYGYTF. The CDR3 DNA reads TGTGCCAGCAGCCAAAACGGACAGGGCAACTACTTCTATGGCTACACCTTC.